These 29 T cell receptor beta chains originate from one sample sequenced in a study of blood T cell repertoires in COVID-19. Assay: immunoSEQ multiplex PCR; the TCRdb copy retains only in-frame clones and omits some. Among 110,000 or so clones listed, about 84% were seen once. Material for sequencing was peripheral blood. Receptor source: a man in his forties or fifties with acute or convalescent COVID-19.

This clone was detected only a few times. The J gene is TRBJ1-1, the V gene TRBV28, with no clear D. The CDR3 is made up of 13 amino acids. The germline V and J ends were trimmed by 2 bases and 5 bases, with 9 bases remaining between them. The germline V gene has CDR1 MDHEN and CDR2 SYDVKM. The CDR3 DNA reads TGTGCCAGCAGTTTAACGGGCGGGACTGAAGCTTTCTTT. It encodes CASSLTGGTEAFF.

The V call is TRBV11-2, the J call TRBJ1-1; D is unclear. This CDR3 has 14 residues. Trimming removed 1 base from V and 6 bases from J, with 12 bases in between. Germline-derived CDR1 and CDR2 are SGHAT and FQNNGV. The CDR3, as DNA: TGTGCCAGCAGCTTAGTGGGCTCGTACGCTGAAGCTTTCTTT. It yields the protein CASSLVGSYAEAFF.

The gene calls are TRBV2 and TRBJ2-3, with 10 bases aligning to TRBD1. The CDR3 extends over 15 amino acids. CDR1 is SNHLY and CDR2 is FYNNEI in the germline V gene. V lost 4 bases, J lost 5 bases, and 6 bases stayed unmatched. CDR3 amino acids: CASSGDRGQIDTQYF. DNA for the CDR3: TGTGCCAGCAGTGGAGACAGGGGGCAAATAGATACGCAGTATTTT.

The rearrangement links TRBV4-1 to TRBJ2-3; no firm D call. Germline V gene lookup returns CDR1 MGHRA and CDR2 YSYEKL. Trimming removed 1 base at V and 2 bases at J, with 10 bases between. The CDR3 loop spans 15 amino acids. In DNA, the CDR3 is TGCGCCAGCAGCCAAGCTTCTCAGGTCACAGATACGCAGTATTTT. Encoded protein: CASSQASQVTDTQYF.

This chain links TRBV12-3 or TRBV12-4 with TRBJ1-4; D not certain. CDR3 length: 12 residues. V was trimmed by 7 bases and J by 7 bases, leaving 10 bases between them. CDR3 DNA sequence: TGTGCCAGCAAGCGGACGGCTGAAAAACTGTTTTTT. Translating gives CASKRTAEKLFF.

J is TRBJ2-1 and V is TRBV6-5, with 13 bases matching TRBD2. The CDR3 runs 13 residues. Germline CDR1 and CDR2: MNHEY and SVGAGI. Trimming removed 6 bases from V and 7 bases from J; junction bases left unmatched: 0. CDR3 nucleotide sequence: TGTGCCAGCAGACTAGCGGGGGGGAATGAGCAGTTCTTC. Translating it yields CASRLAGGNEQFF.

For the CDR3, the DNA is TGTGCCAGCAGCTTAGGGTCCGCCCGAGGGCCCCGGAGAGATACGCAGTATTTT. Protein sequence: CASSLGSARGPRRDTQYF. The gene calls are TRBV7-6 and TRBJ2-3; D is possibly TRBD2 (5 bases). This CDR3 contains 18 residues. Germline values: CDR1 SGHVS, CDR2 FNYEAQ. Trimming removed 1 base at V and 5 bases at J, with 22 bases between. Complete variable domain (other parts from reference TRBV7-6 and TRBJ2-3): GAGVSQSPRYKVTKRGQDVALRCDPISGHVSLYWYRQALGQGPEFLTYFNYEAQQDKSGLPNDRFSAERPEGSISTLTIQRTEQRDSAMYRCASSLGSARGPRRDTQYFGPGTRLTVL.

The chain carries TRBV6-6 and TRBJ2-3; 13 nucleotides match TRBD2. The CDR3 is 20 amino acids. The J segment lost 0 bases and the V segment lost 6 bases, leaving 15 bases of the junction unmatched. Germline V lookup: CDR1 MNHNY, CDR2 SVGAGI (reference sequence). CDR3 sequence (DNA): TGTGCCAGCAGCGCCCGCGGAGGACTAGCGGGGGAGCAGAGCACAGATACGCAGTATTTT. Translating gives CASSARGGLAGEQSTDTQYF.

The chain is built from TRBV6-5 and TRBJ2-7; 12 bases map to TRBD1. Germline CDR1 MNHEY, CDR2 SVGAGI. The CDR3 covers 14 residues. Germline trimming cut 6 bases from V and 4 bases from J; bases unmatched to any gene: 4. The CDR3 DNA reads TGTGCCAGCAGGGGGACAGGGGGCCGGTACGAGCAGTACTTC. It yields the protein CASRGTGGRYEQYF.

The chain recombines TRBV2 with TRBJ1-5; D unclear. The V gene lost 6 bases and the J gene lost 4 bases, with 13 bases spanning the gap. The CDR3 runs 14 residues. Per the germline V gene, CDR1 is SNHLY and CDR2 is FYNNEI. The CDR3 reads CASRRDFGNQPQHF. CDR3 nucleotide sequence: TGTGCCAGCAGGAGGGATTTCGGGAATCAGCCCCAGCATTTT.

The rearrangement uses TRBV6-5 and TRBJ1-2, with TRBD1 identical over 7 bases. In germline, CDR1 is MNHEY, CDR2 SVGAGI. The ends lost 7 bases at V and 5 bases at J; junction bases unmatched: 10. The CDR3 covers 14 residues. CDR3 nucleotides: TGTGCCAGCACCGCCGGGACAGTCAAGTATGGCTACACCTTC. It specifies CASTAGTVKYGYTF.

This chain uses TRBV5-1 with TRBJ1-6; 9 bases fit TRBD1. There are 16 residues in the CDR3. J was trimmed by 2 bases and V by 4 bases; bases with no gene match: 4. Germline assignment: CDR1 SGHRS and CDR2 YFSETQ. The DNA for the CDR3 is TGCGCCAGCAGCCCGGGACAGGGAGCCTATAATTCACCCCTCCACTTT. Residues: CASSPGQGAYNSPLHF. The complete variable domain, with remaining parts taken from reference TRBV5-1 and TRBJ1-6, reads KAGVTQTPRYLIKTRGQQVTLSCSPISGHRSVSWYQQTPGQGLQFLFEYFSETQRNKGNFPGRFSGRQFSNSRSEMNVSTLELGDSALYLCASSPGQGAYNSPLHFGNGTRLTVT.

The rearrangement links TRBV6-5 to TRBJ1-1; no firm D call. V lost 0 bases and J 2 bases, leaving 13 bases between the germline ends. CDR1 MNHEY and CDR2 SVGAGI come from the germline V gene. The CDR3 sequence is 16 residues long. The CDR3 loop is CASSYSRAGANTEAFF. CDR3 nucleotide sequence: TGTGCCAGCAGTTACTCGAGGGCAGGTGCCAACACTGAAGCTTTCTTT.

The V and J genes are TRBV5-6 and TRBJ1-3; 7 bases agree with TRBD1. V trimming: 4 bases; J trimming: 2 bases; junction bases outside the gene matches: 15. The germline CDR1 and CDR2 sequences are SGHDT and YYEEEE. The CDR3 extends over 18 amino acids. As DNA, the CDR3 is TGTGCCAGCAGCCGGCCGGAGGACAGGCCATCTACTGGAAACACCATATATTTT. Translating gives CASSRPEDRPSTGNTIYF.

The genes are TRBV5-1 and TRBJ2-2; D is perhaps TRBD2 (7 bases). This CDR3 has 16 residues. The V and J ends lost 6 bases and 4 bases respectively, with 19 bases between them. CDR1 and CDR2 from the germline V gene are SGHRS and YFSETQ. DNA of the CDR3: TGCGCCAGCACCCGGGGGGCGCGGGGTGCCACCGGGGAGCTGTTTTTT. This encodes CASTRGARGATGELFF. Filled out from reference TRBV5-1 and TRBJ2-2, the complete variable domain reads KAGVTQTPRYLIKTRGQQVTLSCSPISGHRSVSWYQQTPGQGLQFLFEYFSETQRNKGNFPGRFSGRQFSNSRSEMNVSTLELGDSALYLCASTRGARGATGELFFGEGSRLTVL.

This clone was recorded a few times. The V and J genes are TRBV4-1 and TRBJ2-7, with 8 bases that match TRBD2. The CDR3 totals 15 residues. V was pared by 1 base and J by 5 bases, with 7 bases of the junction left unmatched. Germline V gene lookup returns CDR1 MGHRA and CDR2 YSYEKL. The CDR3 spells CASSQGGGNAHEQYF. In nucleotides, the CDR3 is TGCGCCAGCAGCCAAGGCGGGGGGAATGCCCACGAGCAGTACTTC.

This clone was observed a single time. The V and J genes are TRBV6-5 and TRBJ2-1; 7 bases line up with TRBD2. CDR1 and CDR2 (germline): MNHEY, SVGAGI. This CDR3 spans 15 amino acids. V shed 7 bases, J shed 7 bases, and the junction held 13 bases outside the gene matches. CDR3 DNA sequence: TGTGCCAGCACCACTTCGGGGGGAGGAATGAATGAGCAGTTCTTC. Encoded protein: CASTTSGGGMNEQFF.

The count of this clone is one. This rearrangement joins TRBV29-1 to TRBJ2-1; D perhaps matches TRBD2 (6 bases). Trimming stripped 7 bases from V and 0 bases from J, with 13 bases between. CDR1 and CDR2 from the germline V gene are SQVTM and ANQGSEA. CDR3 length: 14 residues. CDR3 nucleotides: TGCAGCGCGGCACGGGGGAGCTCCTACAATGAGCAGTTCTTC. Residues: CSAARGSSYNEQFF.

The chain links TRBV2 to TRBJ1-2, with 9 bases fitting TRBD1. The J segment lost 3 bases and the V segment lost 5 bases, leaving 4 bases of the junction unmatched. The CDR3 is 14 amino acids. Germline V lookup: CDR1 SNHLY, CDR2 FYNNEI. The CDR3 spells CASSPDRGHYGYTF. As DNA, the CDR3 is TGTGCCAGCAGTCCGGACAGGGGACACTATGGCTACACCTTC. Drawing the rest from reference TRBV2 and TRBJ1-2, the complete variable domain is EPEVTQTPSHQVTQMGQEVILRCVPISNHLYFYWYRQILGQKVEFLVSFYNNEISEKSEIFDDQFSVERPDGSNFTLKIRSTKLEDSAMYFCASSPDRGHYGYTFGSGTRLTVV.

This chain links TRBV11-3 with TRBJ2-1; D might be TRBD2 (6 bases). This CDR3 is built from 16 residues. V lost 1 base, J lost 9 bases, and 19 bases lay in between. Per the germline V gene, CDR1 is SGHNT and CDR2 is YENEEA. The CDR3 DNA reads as TGTGCCAGCAGCTTAGGGGGTCCTGGAGGGGTGAGTGAGCAGTTCTTC. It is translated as CASSLGGPGGVSEQFF.

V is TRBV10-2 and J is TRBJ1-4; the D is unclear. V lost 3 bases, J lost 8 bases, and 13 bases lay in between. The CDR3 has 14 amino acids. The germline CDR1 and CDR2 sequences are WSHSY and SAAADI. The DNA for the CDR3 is TGCGCCAGCAGTGATTCCGGGCCGGGAGAAAAACTGTTTTTT. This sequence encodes CASSDSGPGEKLFF.

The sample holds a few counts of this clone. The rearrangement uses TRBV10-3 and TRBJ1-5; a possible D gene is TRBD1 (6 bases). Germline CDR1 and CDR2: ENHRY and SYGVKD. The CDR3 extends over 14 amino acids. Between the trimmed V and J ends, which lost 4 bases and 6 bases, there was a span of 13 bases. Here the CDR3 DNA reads TGTGCCATCAGTGGTCAGGGGACGTTTCAGCCCCAGCATTTT. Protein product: CAISGQGTFQPQHF.

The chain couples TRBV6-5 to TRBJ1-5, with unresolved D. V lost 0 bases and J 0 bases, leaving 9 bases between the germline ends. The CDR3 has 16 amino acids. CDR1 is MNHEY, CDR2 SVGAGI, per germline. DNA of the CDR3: TGTGCCAGCAGTTACTCGGGCCAATATAGCAATCAGCCCCAGCATTTT. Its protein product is CASSYSGQYSNQPQHF.

The CDR3 here is CASSPGGGNQPQHF. DNA for the CDR3: TGTGCCAGCAGCCCCGGTGGTGGCAATCAGCCCCAGCATTTT. The gene calls are TRBV9 and TRBJ1-5; D unclear. Between the trimmed V and J ends, which lost 4 bases and 2 bases, there was a span of 10 bases. CDR1 and CDR2 (germline): SGDLS, YYNGEE. This CDR3 spans 14 amino acids.

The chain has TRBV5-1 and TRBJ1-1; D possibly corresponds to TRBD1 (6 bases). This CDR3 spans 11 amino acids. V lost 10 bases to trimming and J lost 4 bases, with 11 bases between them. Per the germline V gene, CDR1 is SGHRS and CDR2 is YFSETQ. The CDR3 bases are TGCGCCTCAGGGGCGGGCACTGAAGCTTTCTTT. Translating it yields CASGAGTEAFF.

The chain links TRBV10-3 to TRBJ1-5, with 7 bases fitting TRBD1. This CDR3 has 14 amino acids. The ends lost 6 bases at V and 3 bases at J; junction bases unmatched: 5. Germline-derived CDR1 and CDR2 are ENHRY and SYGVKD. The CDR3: CAISEGQNNQPQHF. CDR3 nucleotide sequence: TGTGCCATCAGCGAGGGACAGAACAATCAGCCCCAGCATTTT.

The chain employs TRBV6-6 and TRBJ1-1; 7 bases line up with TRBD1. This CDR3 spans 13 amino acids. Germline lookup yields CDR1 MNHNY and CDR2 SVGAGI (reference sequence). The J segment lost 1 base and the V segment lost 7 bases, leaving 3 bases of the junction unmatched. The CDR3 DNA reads TGTGCCAGCACATGGGACAGGAACACTGAAGCTTTCTTT. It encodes CASTWDRNTEAFF.

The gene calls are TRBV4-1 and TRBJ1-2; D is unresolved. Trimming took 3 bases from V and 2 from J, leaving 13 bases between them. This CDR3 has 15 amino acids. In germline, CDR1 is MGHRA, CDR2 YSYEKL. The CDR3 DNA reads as TGCGCCAGCAGCCACGGAGGACGGCTGAACTATGGCTACACCTTC. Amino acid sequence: CASSHGGRLNYGYTF.

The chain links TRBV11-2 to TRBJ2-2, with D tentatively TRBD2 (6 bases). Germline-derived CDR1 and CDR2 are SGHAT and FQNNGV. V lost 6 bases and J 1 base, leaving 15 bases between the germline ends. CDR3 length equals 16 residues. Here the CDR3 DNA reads TGTGCCAGCAGGCCTGGCGGGACCCTGAACACCGGGGAGCTGTTTTTT. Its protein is CASRPGGTLNTGELFF.